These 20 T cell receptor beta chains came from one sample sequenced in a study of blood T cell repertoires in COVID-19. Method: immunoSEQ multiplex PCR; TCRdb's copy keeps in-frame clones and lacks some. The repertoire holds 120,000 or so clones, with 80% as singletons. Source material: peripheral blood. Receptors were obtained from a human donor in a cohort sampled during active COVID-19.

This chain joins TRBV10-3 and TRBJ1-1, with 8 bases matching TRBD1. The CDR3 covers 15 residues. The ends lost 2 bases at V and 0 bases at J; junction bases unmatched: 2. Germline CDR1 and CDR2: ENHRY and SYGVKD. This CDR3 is CAISEPGQVNTEAFF. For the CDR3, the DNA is TGTGCCATCAGTGAGCCGGGACAGGTGAACACTGAAGCTTTCTTT.

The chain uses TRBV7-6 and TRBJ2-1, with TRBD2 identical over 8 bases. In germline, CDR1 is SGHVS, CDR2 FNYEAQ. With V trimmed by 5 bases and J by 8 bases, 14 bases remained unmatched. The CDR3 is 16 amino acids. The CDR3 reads CASSPRAGVDLDEQFF. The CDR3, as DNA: TGTGCCAGCAGCCCCCGAGCGGGAGTGGACCTGGATGAGCAGTTCTTC.

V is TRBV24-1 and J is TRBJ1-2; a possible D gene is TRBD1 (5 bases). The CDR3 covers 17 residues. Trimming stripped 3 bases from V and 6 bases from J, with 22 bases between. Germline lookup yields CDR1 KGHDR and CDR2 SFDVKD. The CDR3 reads CATSDRTRSAGWHGYTF. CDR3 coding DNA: TGTGCCACCAGTGATCGTACGAGGTCCGCAGGGTGGCATGGCTACACCTTC.

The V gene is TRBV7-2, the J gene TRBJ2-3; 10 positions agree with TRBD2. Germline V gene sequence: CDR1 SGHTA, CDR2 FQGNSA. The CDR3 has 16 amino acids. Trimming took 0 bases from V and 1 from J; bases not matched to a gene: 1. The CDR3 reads CASSLAGTSGTDTQYF. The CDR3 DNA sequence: TGTGCCAGCAGCTTAGCGGGGACTAGCGGCACAGATACGCAGTATTTT.

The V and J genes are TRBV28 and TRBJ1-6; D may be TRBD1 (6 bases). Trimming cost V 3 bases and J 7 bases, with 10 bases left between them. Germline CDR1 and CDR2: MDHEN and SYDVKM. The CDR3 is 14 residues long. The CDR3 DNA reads TGTGCCAGCAGTTTCGGGACAATAAATTCACCCCTCCACTTT. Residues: CASSFGTINSPLHF. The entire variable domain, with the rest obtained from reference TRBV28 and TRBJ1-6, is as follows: DVKVTQSSRYLVKRTGEKVFLECVQDMDHENMFWYRQDPGLGLRLIYFSYDVKMKEKGDIPEGYSVSREKKERFSLILESASTNQTSMYLCASSFGTINSPLHFGNGTRLTVT.

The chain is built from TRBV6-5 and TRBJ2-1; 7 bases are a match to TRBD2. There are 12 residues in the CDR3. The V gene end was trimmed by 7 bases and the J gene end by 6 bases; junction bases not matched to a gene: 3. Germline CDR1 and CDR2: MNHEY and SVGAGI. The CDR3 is CASTWGGNEQFF. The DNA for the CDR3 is TGTGCCAGCACGTGGGGGGGCAATGAGCAGTTCTTC.

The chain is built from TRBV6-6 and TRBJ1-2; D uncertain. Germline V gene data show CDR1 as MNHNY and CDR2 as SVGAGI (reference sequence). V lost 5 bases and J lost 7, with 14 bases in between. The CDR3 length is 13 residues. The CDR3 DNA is TGTGCCAGCAGTCCGGGAAAATTATTTGGCTACACCTTC. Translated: CASSPGKLFGYTF.

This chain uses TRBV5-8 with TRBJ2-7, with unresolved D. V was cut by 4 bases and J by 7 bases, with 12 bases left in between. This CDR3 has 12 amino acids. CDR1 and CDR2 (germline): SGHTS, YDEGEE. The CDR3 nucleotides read TGTGCCAGCAGCCACTCTCGTTATGAGCAGTACTTC. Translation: CASSHSRYEQYF.

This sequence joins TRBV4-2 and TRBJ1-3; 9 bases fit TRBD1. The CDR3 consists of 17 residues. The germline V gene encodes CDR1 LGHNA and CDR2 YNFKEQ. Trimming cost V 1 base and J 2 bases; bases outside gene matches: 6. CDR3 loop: CASSQVTGGFTGNTIYF. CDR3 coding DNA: TGTGCCAGCAGCCAAGTAACAGGGGGCTTTACTGGAAACACCATATATTTT.

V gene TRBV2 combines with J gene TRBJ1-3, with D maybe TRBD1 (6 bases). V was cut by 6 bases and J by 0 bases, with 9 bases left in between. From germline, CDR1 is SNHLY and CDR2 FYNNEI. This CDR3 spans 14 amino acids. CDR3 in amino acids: CASRRTDSGNTIYF. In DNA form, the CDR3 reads TGTGCCAGCAGGCGGACAGACTCTGGAAACACCATATATTTT.

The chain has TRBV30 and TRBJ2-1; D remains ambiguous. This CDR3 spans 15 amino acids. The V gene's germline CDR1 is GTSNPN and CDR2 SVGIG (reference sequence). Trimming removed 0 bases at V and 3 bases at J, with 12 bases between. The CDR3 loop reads CAWSVGQLGYNEQFF. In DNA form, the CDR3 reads TGTGCCTGGAGTGTGGGTCAGCTAGGCTACAATGAGCAGTTCTTC. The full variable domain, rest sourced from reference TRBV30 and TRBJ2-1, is SQTIHQWPATLVQPVGSPLSLECTVEGTSNPNLYWYRQAAGRGLQLLFYSVGIGQISSEVPQNLSASRPQDRQFILSSKKLLLSDSGFYLCAWSVGQLGYNEQFFGPGTRLTVL.

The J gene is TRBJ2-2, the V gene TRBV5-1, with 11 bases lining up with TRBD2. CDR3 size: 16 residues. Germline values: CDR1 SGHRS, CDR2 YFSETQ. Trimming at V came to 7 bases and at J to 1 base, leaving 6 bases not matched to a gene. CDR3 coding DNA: TGCGCCAGCGTCCTAGCGGGGGGCATGAACACCGGGGAGCTGTTTTTT. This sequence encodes CASVLAGGMNTGELFF. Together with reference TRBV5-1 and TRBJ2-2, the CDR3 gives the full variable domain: KAGVTQTPRYLIKTRGQQVTLSCSPISGHRSVSWYQQTPGQGLQFLFEYFSETQRNKGNFPGRFSGRQFSNSRSEMNVSTLELGDSALYLCASVLAGGMNTGELFFGEGSRLTVL.

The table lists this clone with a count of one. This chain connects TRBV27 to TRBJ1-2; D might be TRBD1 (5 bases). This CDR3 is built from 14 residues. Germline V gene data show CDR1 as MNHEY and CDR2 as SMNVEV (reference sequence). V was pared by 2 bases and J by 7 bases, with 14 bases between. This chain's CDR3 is CASSLTQGSLGYTF. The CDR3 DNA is TGTGCCAGCAGTTTAACCCAGGGAAGCCTTGGCTACACCTTC.

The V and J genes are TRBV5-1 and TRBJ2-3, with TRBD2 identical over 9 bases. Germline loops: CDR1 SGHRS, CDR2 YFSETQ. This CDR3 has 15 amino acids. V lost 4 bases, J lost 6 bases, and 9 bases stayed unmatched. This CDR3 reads CASSRLSSGSDTQYF. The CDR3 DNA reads TGCGCCAGCAGCCGACTTAGTAGCGGGAGTGATACGCAGTATTTT.

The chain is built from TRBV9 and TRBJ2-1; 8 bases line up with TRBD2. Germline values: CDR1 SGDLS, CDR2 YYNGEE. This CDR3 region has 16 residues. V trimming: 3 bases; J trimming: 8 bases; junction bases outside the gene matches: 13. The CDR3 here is CASSAWGLAGRDEQFF. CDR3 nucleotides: TGTGCCAGCAGCGCTTGGGGGCTAGCGGGCCGCGATGAGCAGTTCTTC.

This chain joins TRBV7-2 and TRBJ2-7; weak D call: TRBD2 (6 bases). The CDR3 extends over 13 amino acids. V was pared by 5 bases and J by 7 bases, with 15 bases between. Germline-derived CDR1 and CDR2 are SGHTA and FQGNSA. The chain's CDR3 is CASSPPGGREQYF. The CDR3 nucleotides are TGTGCCAGCAGCCCCCCCGGGGGTCGGGAGCAGTACTTC. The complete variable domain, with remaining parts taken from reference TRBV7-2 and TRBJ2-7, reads GAGVSQSPSNKVTEKGKDVELRCDPISGHTALYWYRQSLGQGLEFLIYFQGNSAPDKSGLPSDRFSAERTGGSVSTLTIQRTQQEDSAVYLCASSPPGGREQYFGPGTRLTVT.

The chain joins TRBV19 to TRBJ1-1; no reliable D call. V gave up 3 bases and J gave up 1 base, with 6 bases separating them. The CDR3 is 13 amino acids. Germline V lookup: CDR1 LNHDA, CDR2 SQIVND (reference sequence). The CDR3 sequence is CASSIGRNTEAFF. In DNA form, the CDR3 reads TGTGCCAGTAGTATCGGGAGGAACACTGAAGCTTTCTTT.

CDR3 in DNA: TGTGCCAGCAGCTTATTAAGCACAGATACGCAGTATTTT. Protein: CASSLLSTDTQYF. The rearrangement links TRBV7-8 to TRBJ2-3, with unresolved D. Per germline, CDR1 SGHVS and CDR2 FQNEAQ. Deletions cut 2 bases from V and 0 bases from J, with 3 bases between. This CDR3 is built from 13 residues.

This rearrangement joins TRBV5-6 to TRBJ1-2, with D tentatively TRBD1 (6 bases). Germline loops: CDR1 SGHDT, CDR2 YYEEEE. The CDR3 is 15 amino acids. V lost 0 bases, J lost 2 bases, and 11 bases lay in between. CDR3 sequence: CASSLAGQPNYGYTF. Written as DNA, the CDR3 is TGTGCCAGCAGCTTGGCCGGACAGCCCAACTATGGCTACACCTTC.

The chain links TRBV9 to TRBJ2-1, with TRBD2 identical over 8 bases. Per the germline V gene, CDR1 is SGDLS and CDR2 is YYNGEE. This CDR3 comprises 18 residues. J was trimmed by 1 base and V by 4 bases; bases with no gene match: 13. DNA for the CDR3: TGTGCCAGCAGCACACCCCGGGGGGTAGCGGGGTCCTACAATGAGCAGTTCTTC. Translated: CASSTPRGVAGSYNEQFF.